This TCR beta chain was obtained from a study of T cells in Graves' hyperthyroidism and ophthalmopathy. Study context: Blood from the periphery was taken at initial diagnosis, before any treatment.

V was trimmed by 5 bases and J by 4 bases, leaving 21 bases between them. The V gene's germline CDR1 is SGHTA and CDR2 FQGNSA. The CDR3 loop spans 17 amino acids. This clonotype was recorded many times. RNA transcripts provided the source from which TCR beta CDR3 regions were amplified. With the HTBI primer set, the TCR CDR3 went through a first round of RT-PCR. One entry per CDR3 protein results from TCRdb running MiXCR on the multiplex PCR reads. Of more than 300,000 distinct CDR3 sequences listed, less than 20% are singletons. The TCR comes from a man younger than 35 with Graves' ophthalmopathy. V usage is TRBV7-2 and J usage is TRBJ1-5, with a weak D call TRBD1 (5 bases). Material for sequencing was blood. The CDR3 region has the DNA TGTGCCAGCAGCCCCCCAAACACGGGGCCGGGAAATCAGCCCCAGCATTTT. Translation: CASSPPNTGPGNQPQHF.